Shown below are 29 T cell receptor beta chains from a single sample sequenced in a study of glioma-infiltrating T cells after dendritic cell vaccination. Some clones are missing from TCRdb's copy, which holds only in-frame ones; the method was immunoSEQ multiplex PCR. The sample has 30,000 to 40,000 clones, 70% to 85% seen once. The starting material was blood, obtained before dendritic cell vaccination. The receptors shown here come from a human donor with glioblastoma.

The chain recombines TRBV15 with TRBJ1-4; 7 nucleotides match TRBD1. The germline V gene has CDR1 LNHNV and CDR2 YYDKDF (reference sequence). V shed 1 base and J 4 bases; nucleotides not matched to a gene: 9. The CDR3 runs to 17 residues. CDR3 coding DNA: TGTGCCACCAGCAGAGCCTATCGGGGACAGATTAATGAAAAACTGTTTTTT. Translation: CATSRAYRGQINEKLFF.

The rearrangement uses TRBV4-3 and TRBJ1-4; weak D call: TRBD1 (5 bases). Germline V CDR1 and CDR2: LGHNA, YSLEER. V was shortened by 0 bases and J by 4 bases, with 18 bases between the two germline ends. The CDR3 runs to 18 residues. The CDR3 reads CASSQDRGSWGLNEKLFF. The CDR3 DNA is TGCGCCAGCAGCCAAGATCGAGGAAGTTGGGGACTTAATGAAAAACTGTTTTTT.

The V gene is TRBV6-6, the J gene TRBJ1-2, with 8 bases that match TRBD1. Germline V gene sequence: CDR1 MNHNY, CDR2 SVGAGI (reference sequence). CDR3 length: 15 amino acids. The V and J ends lost 6 bases and 0 bases, in that order; junction bases with no gene match: 6. The chain's CDR3 is CASSAGTGSNYGYTF. The CDR3, as DNA: TGTGCCAGCAGCGCCGGGACAGGCTCTAACTATGGCTACACCTTC.

This clone has more than one count but fewer than ten. The CDR3 bases are TGTGCCAGCAGTCGCGCGGCGGGGGAGCTGTTTTTT. Its protein product is CASSRAAGELFF. This sequence joins TRBV25-1 and TRBJ2-2; unclear D gene. Germline V gene lookup returns CDR1 MGHDK and CDR2 SYGVNS. V lost 5 bases and J lost 8, with 9 bases in between. The CDR3 totals 12 residues.

The chain joins TRBV7-9 to TRBJ1-1; D is perhaps TRBD1 (5 bases). Looked up from germline, CDR1 is SEHNR and CDR2 is FQNEAQ (reference sequence). CDR3 length: 13 residues. V lost 0 bases to trimming and J lost 4 bases, with 6 bases between them. DNA of the CDR3: TGTGCCAGCAGCTTAGCCAGGGTCACTGAAGCTTTCTTT. This encodes CASSLARVTEAFF.

V is TRBV4-2 and J is TRBJ2-3; 10 bases are a match to TRBD2. The length of the CDR3 is 15 residues. The trim removed 2 bases at V and 5 bases at J, leaving 4 bases unmatched. CDR1 and CDR2 from the germline V gene are LGHNA and YNFKEQ. CDR3 in amino acids: CASSQLAGGQDTQYF. CDR3 nucleotides: TGTGCCAGCAGCCAATTAGCGGGGGGCCAAGATACGCAGTATTTT.

V and J are TRBV5-1 and TRBJ2-5; TRBD1 is a possible D gene (6 bases). Per the germline V gene, CDR1 is SGHRS and CDR2 is YFSETQ. Trimming stripped 5 bases from V and 2 bases from J, with 16 bases between. The CDR3 is made up of 15 amino acids. Written as DNA, the CDR3 is TGCGCCAGCAGGCCGGGACACACCCTACAAGAGACCCAGTACTTC. Translation gives CASRPGHTLQETQYF.

This sequence joins TRBV9 and TRBJ2-3, with TRBD2 matching 11 bases. CDR1 and CDR2 (germline): SGDLS, YYNGEE. The ends lost 1 base at V and 3 bases at J; junction bases unmatched: 4. This CDR3 spans 16 amino acids. The CDR3 loop reads CASSVISGGATDTQYF. The CDR3 nucleotides read TGTGCCAGCAGCGTAATTAGCGGGGGGGCAACAGATACGCAGTATTTT.

The chain links TRBV14 to TRBJ2-2, with TRBD2 identical over 8 bases. Trimming cost V 4 bases and J 3 bases; bases outside gene matches: 4. This CDR3 contains 15 residues. Germline CDR1 reads SGHDN; CDR2 reads FVKESK. The CDR3 bases are TGTGCCAGCAGCCGTAAACTAGCGGACACCGGGGAGCTGTTTTTT. Protein sequence: CASSRKLADTGELFF.

The CDR3 nucleotides are TGTGCCAGCAGTGAGACAGAATACAATGAGCAGTTCTTC. Its protein is CASSETEYNEQFF. The V call is TRBV6-1, the J call TRBJ2-1; D might be TRBD1 (5 bases). V lost 3 bases and J lost 4, with 7 bases in between. This CDR3 has 13 amino acids. Germline V gives CDR1 MNHNS, CDR2 SASEGT.

V gene TRBV30 combines with J gene TRBJ2-7; 8 nucleotides match TRBD1. The CDR3 is 13 residues long. Losses at the gene ends were 5 bases for V and 7 bases for J; bases not matched to a gene: 10. Germline values: CDR1 GTSNPN, CDR2 SVGIG (reference sequence). DNA for the CDR3: TGTGCCTGGTCCCGGGACAGGTGGGGAGAGCAGTACTTC. Translating it yields CAWSRDRWGEQYF.

This clone occurred once. The chain is built from TRBV11-3 and TRBJ2-7; D may be TRBD1 (6 bases). Trimming pared 2 bases from V and 3 bases from J, leaving 8 bases between. This CDR3 comprises 13 residues. From germline, CDR1 is SGHNT and CDR2 YENEEA. CDR3 DNA: TGTGCCAGCAGCTTATGGACAGACTACGAGCAGTACTTC. Its translation: CASSLWTDYEQYF.

The chain uses TRBV11-2 and TRBJ1-6; D is unclear. Germline V CDR1 and CDR2: SGHAT, FQNNGV. The length of the CDR3 is 13 residues. Trimming took 1 base from V and 8 from J, leaving 6 bases between them. The CDR3 coding sequence is TGTGCCAGCAGCTTAGGTTCGGATTCACCCCTCCACTTT. Its protein is CASSLGSDSPLHF.

This chain joins TRBV4-1 and TRBJ2-5; 8 bases map to TRBD1. The DNA end favors TRBJ2-7, so the J call may be wrong. CDR1 and CDR2 from the germline V gene are MGHRA and YSYEKL. The CDR3 spans 15 residues. The CDR3 spells CASSHGTGQSYEQYF. DNA of the CDR3: TGCGCCAGCAGCCACGGGACAGGCCAATCCTACGAGCAGTACTTC.

J is TRBJ2-2 and V is TRBV7-2; 7 nucleotides agree with TRBD1. Germline CDR1 and CDR2: SGHTA and FQGNSA. The J segment lost 6 bases and the V segment lost 2 bases, leaving 3 bases of the junction unmatched. This CDR3 contains 14 residues. CDR3 in amino acids: CASSLRQGSGELFF. The CDR3 DNA reads as TGTGCCAGCAGCTTAAGACAGGGCTCCGGGGAGCTGTTTTTT.

The rearrangement links TRBV11-2 to TRBJ2-3; 11 bases match TRBD2. With 1 base clipped from V and 0 bases from J, the junction kept 6 bases outside the gene matches. The germline V gene encodes CDR1 SGHAT and CDR2 FQNNGV. The CDR3 contains 18 residues. The CDR3 DNA reads as TGTGCCAGCAGCTTAGGGACGACTAGCGGGGCTAGCACAGATACGCAGTATTTT. Amino acids: CASSLGTTSGASTDTQYF.

This clone was counted only a few times. The CDR3 coding sequence is TGTGCCAGCACATCGTCGACAGGGGGAAATTCACCCCTCCACTTT. Amino acids: CASTSSTGGNSPLHF. The genes are TRBV11-3 and TRBJ1-6; 9 nucleotides line up with TRBD1. Germline V gene data show CDR1 as SGHNT and CDR2 as YENEEA. The V and J ends lost 7 bases and 7 bases, in that order; junction bases with no gene match: 8. The CDR3 has 15 amino acids.

The count of this clone is one. The CDR3 protein is CASSLGGGTYEQYF. In nucleotides, the CDR3 is TGTGCCAGCAGCTTAGGTGGGGGCACCTACGAGCAGTACTTC. This chain uses TRBV11-2 with TRBJ2-7; D may be TRBD1 (6 bases). Trimming pared 1 base from V and 2 bases from J, leaving 9 bases between. Per the germline V gene, CDR1 is SGHAT and CDR2 is FQNNGV. This CDR3 region has 14 residues.

V gene TRBV18 combines with J gene TRBJ1-2; 8 nucleotides line up with TRBD1. CDR3 length equals 15 residues. V was pared by 3 bases and J by 10 bases, with 13 bases of the junction left unmatched. Germline CDR1 reads KGHSH; CDR2 reads LQKENI. CDR3 region: CASSPLTDRGRPYTF. The DNA of the CDR3 is TGTGCCAGCTCACCCCTAACTGACAGGGGACGGCCCTACACCTTC. Full variable domain (missing parts from reference TRBV18 and TRBJ1-2): NAGVMQNPRHLVRRRGQEARLRCSPMKGHSHVYWYRQLPEEGLKFMVYLQKENIIDESGMPKERFSAEFPKEGPSILRIQQVVRGDSAAYFCASSPLTDRGRPYTFGSGTRLTVV.

The chain recombines TRBV18 with TRBJ1-1, with 7 nucleotides matching TRBD1. The CDR3 spans 17 residues. Germline V lookup: CDR1 KGHSH, CDR2 LQKENI. Unmatched junction bases numbered 10, after V lost 3 bases and J lost 0 bases. CDR3 DNA: TGTGCCAGCTCACCCGGACAGGCCATACTCTTGAACACTGAAGCTTTCTTT. It yields the protein CASSPGQAILLNTEAFF.

The rearrangement joins TRBV7-9 to TRBJ2-1; no clear D. This CDR3 has 15 residues. Deletions cut 4 bases from V and 4 bases from J, with 14 bases between. Germline-derived CDR1 and CDR2 are SEHNR and FQNEAQ (reference sequence). The CDR3 DNA is TGTGCCAGCAGCTACGTTCGGAACAGTTACAATGAGCAGTTCTTC. It specifies CASSYVRNSYNEQFF.

The V and J genes are TRBV9 and TRBJ2-2, with D tentatively TRBD1 (6 bases). V was shortened by 1 base and J by 6 bases, with 19 bases between the two germline ends. CDR3 length: 17 residues. Germline V gene data show CDR1 as SGDLS and CDR2 as YYNGEE. The CDR3 sequence: CASSVRRGGREAGELFF. CDR3 DNA sequence: TGTGCCAGCAGCGTACGGAGAGGGGGTAGGGAAGCCGGGGAGCTGTTTTTT.

The chain joins TRBV30 to TRBJ1-2; 8 bases fit TRBD1. The length of the CDR3 is 16 residues. V was pared by 2 bases and J by 6 bases, with 14 bases of the junction left unmatched. Germline-derived CDR1 and CDR2 are GTSNPN and SVGIG (reference sequence). CDR3 sequence reads: CAWSPMGPPGGNGYTF. The CDR3, as DNA: TGTGCCTGGAGTCCCATGGGCCCCCCAGGGGGCAATGGCTACACCTTC.

CDR3 in amino acids: CATSRDLSGTGEFF. CDR3 bases: TGTGCCACCAGCAGAGATCTCTCCGGGACAGGAGAGTTCTTC. The rearrangement uses TRBV15 and TRBJ2-1; TRBD1 matches at 8 bases. The CDR3 length is 14 residues. J lost 14 bases, V lost 0 bases, and 9 bases had no gene match. Germline V gene data show CDR1 as LNHNV and CDR2 as YYDKDF (reference sequence).

This sequence joins TRBV7-2 and TRBJ2-3; TRBD1 is a possible D gene (6 bases). Trimming shortened V by 1 base and J by 2 bases, and 10 bases separated the two germline ends. The CDR3 runs to 15 residues. The germline CDR1 and CDR2 sequences are SGHTA and FQGNSA. This CDR3 reads CASSLVGGPTDTQYF. The CDR3 bases are TGTGCCAGCAGCTTAGTAGGGGGACCCACAGATACGCAGTATTTT.

V and J are TRBV7-3 and TRBJ2-2, with TRBD1 matching 9 bases. CDR1 and CDR2 from the germline V gene are SGHTA and FQGTGA. V trimming: 4 bases; J trimming: 7 bases; junction bases outside the gene matches: 7. This CDR3 spans 15 amino acids. The CDR3: CASSSSTGGNGELFF. In DNA form, the CDR3 reads TGTGCCAGCAGCTCTTCGACAGGGGGGAACGGGGAGCTGTTTTTT.

The rearrangement uses TRBV10-3 and TRBJ2-2, with TRBD1 matching over 7 bases. The CDR3 is 15 residues long. Per germline, CDR1 ENHRY and CDR2 SYGVKD. After removal of 6 bases from V and 2 bases from J, the junction contained 6 bases not matched to a gene. This CDR3 reads CAISQQGLNTGELFF. The CDR3 DNA sequence: TGTGCCATCAGCCAACAGGGGCTCAACACCGGGGAGCTGTTTTTT.

The chain uses TRBV30 and TRBJ1-1; unclear D gene. Germline V gene data show CDR1 as GTSNPN and CDR2 as SVGIG (reference sequence). This CDR3 contains 14 residues. The V end was cut by 3 bases, the J end by 0 bases, with 11 bases between. The CDR3 is CAWSFVSVNTEAFF. CDR3 DNA: TGTGCCTGGAGCTTCGTCTCGGTGAACACTGAAGCTTTCTTT. The whole variable domain, filled in from reference TRBV30 and TRBJ1-1, reads SQTIHQWPATLVQPVGSPLSLECTVEGTSNPNLYWYRQAAGRGLQLLFYSVGIGQISSEVPQNLSASRPQDRQFILSSKKLLLSDSGFYLCAWSFVSVNTEAFFGQGTRLTVV.

The chain recombines TRBV6-6 with TRBJ2-3, with TRBD2 as a possible D gene (5 bases). The CDR3 sequence is 14 residues long. Germline V CDR1 and CDR2: MNHNY, SVGAGI (reference sequence). V was clipped by 6 bases and J by 2 bases, with 12 bases between them. The CDR3 DNA follows: TGTGCCAGCAGCCGAACGAGGGCCACAGATACGCAGTATTTT. It codes for CASSRTRATDTQYF.